One TCR beta chain is described in this entry. These data belong to a study of blood T cells in healthy people across ages. For the study at large: When template switching was applied, about one barcoded beta molecule was captured per two T cells.

Caucasian, healthy and from Russia, the donors were aged between 6 and 90. Using a J-beta primer mix together with a sample-barcoded 5' primer, a second PCR was run for roughly 7 to 12 cycles. TCRdb recomputed calls from the 5' RACE reads with MiXCR, one row per CDR3 protein. Seen here are under 2,000,000 distinct CDR3 sequences, about 50% observed once, and the top ten hold 2.1%. Per germline, CDR1 SNHLY and CDR2 FYNNEI. The V and J ends lost 4 bases and 6 bases respectively, with 11 bases between them. This CDR3 has 13 amino acids. The material sequenced was blood. This clonotype was sampled from a woman aged 40 to 50 in good health. The rearrangement links TRBV2 to TRBJ2-3; D unresolved. The CDR3: CASSAGRRDTQYF. In nucleotides, the CDR3 is TGTGCCAGCAGTGCGGGTAGAAGGGATACGCAGTATTTT.